This is a list of T cell receptor beta chains from one sample in a study of cytomegalovirus exposure and HLA in healthy donors. Generated by immunoSEQ multiplex PCR, the TCRdb table keeps only in-frame clones and is missing some. The table has 150,000 or so clones, around 75% seen once. The sample was PBMCs. These receptors all stem from a woman between 35 and 50 years old in good health and CMV-seropositive. The CDR3 runs from the conserved cysteine through the conserved F or W. Fields, in order: clone size, V gene, CDR3 length, D gene, J gene, CDR3 DNA, CDR3 protein. D genes are given only for firm matches. Part of the rows lack a size; the others show once, few, many or a class for expanded clones.

>-|TRBV5-1|15|-|TRBJ1-1
TGCGCCAGCAGCTTGGAAGTAACAATGAACACTGAAGCTTTCTTT
CASSLEVTMNTEAFF
>-|TRBV2|12|-|TRBJ1-3
TGTGCCAGCTCTCTCTCTGGAAACACCATATATTTT
CASSLSGNTIYF
>-|TRBV2|14|TRBD2|TRBJ2-7
TGTGCCAGCAGGAGGGTAGCGGGATCCTACGAGCAGTACTTC
CASRRVAGSYEQYF
>-|TRBV6-1|14|-|TRBJ2-7
TGTGCCAGCAGTGAAGCCGGGTTTACCTACGAGCAGTACTTC
CASSEAGFTYEQYF
>few|TRBV28|17|TRBD1|TRBJ1-5
TGTGCCAGCAGGCTACAGGGGGCCCAGTGGGGCAATCAGCCCCAGCATTTT
CASRLQGAQWGNQPQHF
>-|TRBV28|12|TRBD2|TRBJ2-5
TGTGCCAGCCGAGCGGGAGGCGAGACCCAGTACTTC
CASRAGGETQYF
>-|TRBV7-3|17|-|TRBJ2-2
TGTGCCAGCAGCTTATACCCCCCTGGACTGTACACCGGGGAGCTGTTTTTT
CASSLYPPGLYTGELFF
>-|TRBV5-8|15|TRBD2|TRBJ2-1
TGTGCCAGCAGCTTAACTAGCGGCTCCTACAATGAGCAGTTCTTC
CASSLTSGSYNEQFF
>-|TRBV11-3|17|TRBD2|TRBJ2-2
TGTGCCAGCAGCTTAGGAGGGAGCGCGGGAGGCGCCGGGGAGCTGTTTTTT
CASSLGGSAGGAGELFF
>-|TRBV4-2|12|TRBD1|TRBJ1-1
TGTGCCAGCAGCCCAGGGGGCACTGAAGCTTTCTTT
CASSPGGTEAFF
>-|TRBV19|14|TRBD1|TRBJ2-7
TGTGCCAGTAGCCCCGGACAGGGGGGCTACGAGCAGTACTTC
CASSPGQGGYEQYF
>-|TRBV28|15|-|TRBJ1-2
TGTGCCAGCACCTCCCCGGGACAAGTTTTCTATGGCTACACCTTC
CASTSPGQVFYGYTF
>-|TRBV2|16|-|TRBJ1-1
TGTGCCAGCAGTAACCCGGGACGGACAGACCCTACTGAAGCTTTCTTT
CASSNPGRTDPTEAFF
>-|TRBV5-6|13|-|TRBJ2-7
TGTGCCAGCAGCTTGGGACAGCGATACGAGCAGTACTTC
CASSLGQRYEQYF
>-|TRBV5-1|14|TRBD2|TRBJ2-3
TGCGCCAGCAGTACTAGCGGGCAAAGAGATACGCAGTATTTT
CASSTSGQRDTQYF
>once|TRBV19|15|-|TRBJ2-2
TGTGCCAGTAGTATACTAGCGAGGGGCACCGGGGAGCTGTTTTTT
CASSILARGTGELFF
>-|TRBV28|14|-|TRBJ2-5
TGTGCCAGCAGTTTCTCCGGGAGTCAAGAGACCCAGTACTTC
CASSFSGSQETQYF
>-|TRBV19|13|-|TRBJ2-1
TGTGCCAGTAGTATCGCGTACTACAATGAGCAGTTCTTC
CASSIAYYNEQFF
>-|TRBV7-9|12|TRBD2|TRBJ2-5
TGTTCCAGCAGGATGGGGGGGGAGACCCAGTACTTC
CSSRMGGETQYF
>-|TRBV7-9|13|-|TRBJ1-1
TGTGCCAGCAGCTTTAACAGTAACACTGAAGCTTTCTTT
CASSFNSNTEAFF
>-|TRBV4-2|16|TRBD2|TRBJ2-7
TGTGCCAGCAGCCAAGCCGGGACTAGCGGCGCATACGAGCAGTACTTC
CASSQAGTSGAYEQYF
>-|TRBV5-1|15|-|TRBJ2-7
TGCGCCAGCAGCTTGGGAACAGGGCGCTCCTACGAGCAGTACTTC
CASSLGTGRSYEQYF
>-|TRBV27|15|-|TRBJ2-1
TGTGCCAGCAGTTTGGCGGCTAGCTCCTACAATGAGCAGTTCTTC
CASSLAASSYNEQFF
>-|TRBV19|14|TRBD1|TRBJ2-2
TGTGCCAGTAGGGACAGGGGAGACTCCGGGGAGCTGTTTTTT
CASRDRGDSGELFF
>-|TRBV7-2|14|-|TRBJ2-1
TGTGCCAGCAGCTTAGGGTCGGACTTCAATGAGCAGTTCTTC
CASSLGSDFNEQFF
>-|TRBV5-4|19|-|TRBJ2-3
TGTGCCAGCAGCTTCGACGGCCCCGGTGGCGGAGGACTCACAGATACGCAGTATTTT
CASSFDGPGGGGLTDTQYF
>-|TRBV28|14|-|TRBJ2-1
TGTGCCAGCAGTTTCACGGGAACCTACAATGAGCAGTTCTTC
CASSFTGTYNEQFF
>-|TRBV19|14|-|TRBJ1-2
TGTGCCAGTAGTAGGCAGGGGAGCTCCTATGGCTACACCTTC
CASSRQGSSYGYTF
>-|TRBV28|15|-|TRBJ1-4
TGTGCCAGCAGTTTACTCTCGGGGGGCGATGAAAAACTGTTTTTT
CASSLLSGGDEKLFF
>-|TRBV5-1|14|-|TRBJ1-5
TGCGCCAGCAGCTTGGGACAAAGCAATCAGCCCCAGCATTTT
CASSLGQSNQPQHF
>once|TRBV27|15|-|TRBJ2-3
TGTGCCAGCAGTTTAATGGGGCTCAGCACAGATACGCAGTATTTT
CASSLMGLSTDTQYF
>-|TRBV6-6|10|-|TRBJ1-4
TGTGCCAGCGGCCCTGGACAACCGATTTTT
CASGPGQPIF
>-|TRBV13|16|-|TRBJ2-3
TGTGCCAGCAGCTTAGCCCGGTTGGTCGGCACAGATACGCAGTATTTT
CASSLARLVGTDTQYF
>few|TRBV5-5|16|TRBD2|TRBJ2-2
TGTGCCAGCAGCTTTAGGCTAGCGGGAGTTGGCGGGGAGCTGTTTTTT
CASSFRLAGVGGELFF
>few|TRBV25-1|15|TRBD1|TRBJ1-2
TGTGCCAGCAGTCCACAGACAGGGACATTATATGGCTACACCTTC
CASSPQTGTLYGYTF
>-|TRBV9|15|-|TRBJ2-3
TGTGCCAGCAGCTCCGGAGGCAGCAGCACAGATACGCAGTATTTT
CASSSGGSSTDTQYF
>-|TRBV20-1|10|-|TRBJ2-4
TGCAGTGCAGGAGAGAACCTACTGTACTTC
CSAGENLLYF
>once|TRBV6-1|15|-|TRBJ2-3
TGTGCCAGCAGTCCCGTTGTGCTAGGTACAGATACGCAGTATTTT
CASSPVVLGTDTQYF
>few|TRBV15|16|-|TRBJ1-1
TGTGCCACCAGCAGGGATACAGGGACGGTGAACACTGAAGCTTTCTTT
CATSRDTGTVNTEAFF
>-|TRBV28|14|TRBD1|TRBJ1-5
TGTGCCAGCAGCATTGACAGGGGGAATCAGCCCCAGCATTTT
CASSIDRGNQPQHF
>-|TRBV12-5|15|TRBD2|TRBJ2-1
TGTGCTAGTGGAACTAGCGGGAGGGGCGGTAATGAGCAGTTCTTC
CASGTSGRGGNEQFF